The 17 T cell receptor beta chains reported below all come from one sample, sequenced in a study of human T cells and chemical hapten exposure (dated by TCRdb to about 2021). In light of the paper, this sample's time point label describes: healthy volunteer bleed at 2 weeks. Unfractionated whole blood was collected in Tempus Blood RNA tubes, and total RNA was extracted from that blood. The method behind the library was RACE. TCRdb shows the sequencer as NextSeq 500. TCRdb passed the public sequencing reads through fastp at Q25 and MiXCR, retaining productive beta sequences. Each CDR3 protein gets just one entry, which takes the most common genes and DNA from the rows behind it. In this sample the table shows roughly 120,000 distinct CDR3 sequences, approximately 9.1% of which occur a single time. Around 2% of the sample belongs to the ten largest clones. Sequencing used whole blood. Receptors originate from a male donor in good health. Some clones in this sample may be carry-over from other donors' samples.

For this clonotype: This could be a read error, since a much larger clone is one nucleotide away. The chain's CDR3 is CASRIGDGNGYTF. The CDR3 DNA follows: TGTGCCAGCAGGATAGGGGACGGTAATGGCTACACCTTC. The rearrangement joins TRBV7-9 to TRBJ1-2; a weak D match, TRBD1 (5 bases). Germline-derived CDR1 and CDR2 are SEHNR and FQNEAQ (reference sequence). The CDR3 totals 13 residues. The V end was cut by 6 bases, the J end by 6 bases, with 14 bases between.

This clonotype came up a few times. The chain couples TRBV19 to TRBJ1-3, with D unclear. The V end was cut by 0 bases, the J end by 4 bases, with 10 bases between. The CDR3 covers 15 residues. CDR1 and CDR2 (germline): LNHDA, SQIVND (reference sequence). CDR3 sequence reads: CASSIDARSGNTIYF. The CDR3 DNA is TGTGCCAGTAGTATAGACGCCCGAAGCGGAAACACCATATATTTT.

The J gene is TRBJ1-2, the V gene TRBV12-3 or TRBV12-4; possibly TRBD1 for D (6 bases). The CDR3 consists of 15 residues. V was pared by 8 bases and J by 2 bases, with 18 bases between. CDR3 coding DNA: TGTGCCAGCGGACGCCTTTCAGGGGTGAACTATGGCTACACCTTC. It specifies CASGRLSGVNYGYTF.

This clonotype appeared many times. The chain uses TRBV20-1 and TRBJ1-1; tentatively, D is TRBD1 (5 bases). V lost 6 bases to trimming and J lost 6 bases, with 17 bases between them. The CDR3 is 13 residues long. From germline, CDR1 is DFQATT and CDR2 SNEGSKA (reference sequence). The CDR3 reads CSAREGVRAEAFF. CDR3 sequence (DNA): TGCAGTGCCCGGGAAGGGGTAAGGGCTGAAGCTTTCTTT.

This clonotype was seen a handful of times. The chain uses TRBV20-1 and TRBJ2-4, with D possibly being TRBD2 (6 bases). The CDR3 has 15 residues. V was pared by 0 bases and J by 0 bases, with 9 bases between. The germline gives CDR1 DFQATT, CDR2 SNEGSKA (reference sequence). CDR3 nucleotides: TGCAGTGCTAGAGATCCGGGACTAGCCAAAAACATTCAGTACTTC. Protein sequence: CSARDPGLAKNIQYF.

This clonotype was detected a few times. The V gene is TRBV27, the J gene TRBJ1-3; D gene ambiguous. CDR3 length equals 15 residues. In germline, CDR1 is MNHEY, CDR2 SMNVEV (reference sequence). Trimming removed 3 bases at V and 4 bases at J, with 13 bases between. CDR3 in amino acids: CASSFNFKAGNTIYF. In DNA, the CDR3 is TGTGCCAGCAGTTTCAACTTCAAAGCAGGAAACACCATATATTTT.

The rearrangement uses TRBV6-5 and TRBJ2-3; TRBD1 matches 8 bases. V lost 6 bases, J lost 2 bases, and 16 bases stayed unmatched. The CDR3 loop spans 18 amino acids. Germline V CDR1 and CDR2: MNHEY, SVGAGI. CDR3: CASRSGTGPLRNTDTQYF. In DNA, the CDR3 is TGTGCCAGCAGGTCCGGGACAGGCCCCTTAAGGAACACAGATACGCAGTATTTT.

As regards this clonotype: At one end, the junction sequence differs from germline, possibly due to a read error. The genes are TRBV4-3 and TRBJ2-1, with a tentative D call TRBD2 (7 bases). Germline CDR1 reads LGHNA; CDR2 reads YSLEER. The CDR3 runs 16 residues. This CDR3 is CASSQVGGGPYNKQFF. The DNA for the CDR3 is TGCGCCAGCAGCCAAGTGGGGGGGGGCCCGTACAATAAGCAGTTCTTC.

This clonotype occurred many times. This chain connects TRBV6-2 or TRBV6-3 to TRBJ1-1; D is perhaps TRBD1 (6 bases). V was shortened by 6 bases and J by 5 bases, with 16 bases between the two germline ends. This CDR3 has 14 amino acids. CDR1 is MNHEY, CDR2 SVGEGT, per germline. CDR3 region: CASRLQDSLTEAFF. CDR3 DNA sequence: TGTGCCAGCAGACTCCAGGACAGCTTAACTGAAGCTTTCTTT.

The chain couples TRBV15 to TRBJ1-1; no definite D call. CDR3 size: 15 residues. V was pared by 5 bases and J by 5 bases, with 18 bases between. Germline V gene lookup returns CDR1 LNHNV and CDR2 YYDKDF (reference sequence). The CDR3 DNA is TGTGCCACCAGCCGCGAGAGGGTATTGGGGACTGAAGCTTTCTTT. It codes for CATSRERVLGTEAFF.

J is TRBJ2-5 and V is TRBV27; tentatively, D is TRBD2 (6 bases). The germline gives CDR1 MNHEY, CDR2 SMNVEV (reference sequence). V was trimmed by 5 bases and J by 1 base, leaving 14 bases between them. This CDR3 contains 15 residues. CDR3: CASSSWGAGQETQYF. CDR3 in DNA: TGTGCCAGCAGTAGCTGGGGAGCGGGCCAAGAGACCCAGTACTTC.

The chain joins TRBV4-2 to TRBJ1-2; 7 positions match TRBD1. The CDR3 has 15 amino acids. Germline-derived CDR1 and CDR2 are LGHNA and YNFKEQ. V dropped 0 bases and J dropped 6; count of bases not matched to a gene: 7. The CDR3 DNA reads as TGTGCCAGCAGCCAAGAGGCAACCAGGGGGGATGGCTACACCTTC. Protein product: CASSQEATRGDGYTF.

V and J are TRBV12-3 or TRBV12-4 and TRBJ1-5; D is unclear. Trimming removed 5 bases at V and 3 bases at J, with 14 bases between. This CDR3 has 15 amino acids. In DNA form, the CDR3 reads TGTGCCAGCAGTCCCCGGACCACCCCCAATCAGCCCCAGCATTTT. The encoded protein is CASSPRTTPNQPQHF.

This clonotype was counted only a few times. The chain recombines TRBV19 with TRBJ2-7; TRBD1 agrees at 7 bases. Trimming took 10 bases from V and 4 from J; bases not matched to a gene: 7. Germline V CDR1 and CDR2: LNHDA, SQIVND (reference sequence). The CDR3 totals 12 residues. For the CDR3, the DNA is TGTGCCACTGGGGACAGTTTATACGAGCAGTACTTC. It yields the protein CATGDSLYEQYF.

CDR3 residues: CSVVILAGGRTDTQYF. CDR3 nucleotide sequence: TGCAGCGTTGTGATCCTAGCGGGAGGCCGGACAGATACGCAGTATTTT. The chain joins TRBV29-1 to TRBJ2-3; TRBD2 matches 11 bases. The CDR3 consists of 16 residues. Germline lookup yields CDR1 SQVTM and CDR2 ANQGSEA. V lost 4 bases and J lost 3; bases outside the gene matches: 9.

Many counts were recorded for this clonotype. V usage is TRBV10-3 and J usage is TRBJ2-1; D is unclear. This CDR3 is built from 13 residues. The germline V gene has CDR1 ENHRY and CDR2 SYGVKD. The V and J ends lost 7 bases and 2 bases respectively, with 9 bases between them. The CDR3 sequence is CAINGVTYNEQFF. The CDR3 DNA is TGTGCCATCAATGGGGTGACCTACAATGAGCAGTTCTTC.

As regards this clonotype: A single base separates this from a much larger clone, so it may be a read error. The gene calls are TRBV5-1 and TRBJ2-3, with a weak D call TRBD2 (6 bases). This CDR3 is built from 15 residues. The germline V gene has CDR1 SGHRS and CDR2 YFSETQ. CDR3 loop: CTSSLEGQGSDTQYF. The CDR3 coding sequence is TGCACCAGCAGCTTGGAGGGGCAGGGATCAGATACGCAGTATTTT.